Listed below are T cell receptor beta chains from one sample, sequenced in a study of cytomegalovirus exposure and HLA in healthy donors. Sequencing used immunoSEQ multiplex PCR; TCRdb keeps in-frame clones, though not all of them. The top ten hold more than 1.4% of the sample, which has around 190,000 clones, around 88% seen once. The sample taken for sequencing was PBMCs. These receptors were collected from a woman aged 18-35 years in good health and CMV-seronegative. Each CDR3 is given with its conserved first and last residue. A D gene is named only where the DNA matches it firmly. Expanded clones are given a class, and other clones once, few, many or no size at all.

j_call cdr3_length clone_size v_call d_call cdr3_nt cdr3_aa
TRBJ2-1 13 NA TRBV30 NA TGTGCCTGGAGTATCGACAATTACAATGAGCAGTTCTTC CAWSIDNYNEQFF
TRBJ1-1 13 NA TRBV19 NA TGTGCCAGTATACTAGGAGGGAACACTGAAGCTTTCTTT CASILGGNTEAFF
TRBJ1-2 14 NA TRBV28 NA TGTGCCAGCAGTTTATTGTCGGACAGCTATGGCTACACCTTC CASSLLSDSYGYTF
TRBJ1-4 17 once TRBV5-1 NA TGCGCCAGCAGCCACGGACAAGGCGGCGCAACTAATGAAAAACTGTTTTTT CASSHGQGGATNEKLFF
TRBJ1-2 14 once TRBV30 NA TGTGCCTGGACCGCCGGCAGGGTATGGAGTGGCTACACCTTC CAWTAGRVWSGYTF
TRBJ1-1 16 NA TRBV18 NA TGTGCCAGCTCACCACGGCAGGGGAGATTGGACACTGAAGCTTTCTTT CASSPRQGRLDTEAFF
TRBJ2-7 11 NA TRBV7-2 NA TGTGCCAGTTGTGAGTCCTACGAGCAGTACTTC CASCESYEQYF
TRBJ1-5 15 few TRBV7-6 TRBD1 TGTGCCAGCAGTCGCCAGGGGGGTAAGGATCAGCCCCAGCATTTT CASSRQGGKDQPQHF
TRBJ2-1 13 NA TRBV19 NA TGTGCCAGTCGGCTAGCCAACTACAATGAGCAGTTCTTC CASRLANYNEQFF
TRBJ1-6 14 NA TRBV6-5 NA TGTGCCAGCAGTTACCCAGGCCGCAATTCACCCCTCCACTTT CASSYPGRNSPLHF
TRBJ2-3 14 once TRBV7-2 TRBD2 TGTGCCAGCAGCCTTAGCGGGGTCACAGATACGCAGTATTTT CASSLSGVTDTQYF
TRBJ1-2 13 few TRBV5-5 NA TGTGCCAGCAGCTTGGGACAGAACTATGGCTACACCTTC CASSLGQNYGYTF
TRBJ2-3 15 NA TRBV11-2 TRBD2 TGTGCCAGCAGCCCCTGGACTAGCGGGCCAGATACGCAGTATTTT CASSPWTSGPDTQYF
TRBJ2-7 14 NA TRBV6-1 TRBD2 TGTGCCAGCAGTGAATCGGGGGGACGATCCGAGCAGTACTTC CASSESGGRSEQYF
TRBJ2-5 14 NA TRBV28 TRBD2 TGTGCCAGCAGGCGGACTAGCGGGATAGAGACCCAGTACTTC CASRRTSGIETQYF
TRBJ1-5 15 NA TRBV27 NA TGTGCCAGCAGTTCCATGACAGCCAACAATCAGCCCCAGCATTTT CASSSMTANNQPQHF
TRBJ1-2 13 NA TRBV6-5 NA TGTGCCAGCAGCTCCAGGGTCGACTATGGCTACACCTTC CASSSRVDYGYTF
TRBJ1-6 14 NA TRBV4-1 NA TGCGCCAGCAGCCAGCAGGACAGTAATTCACCCCTCCACTTT CASSQQDSNSPLHF
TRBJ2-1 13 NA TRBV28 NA TGTGCCAGCAGTTTCGCAGGGTACAATGAGCAGTTCTTC CASSFAGYNEQFF
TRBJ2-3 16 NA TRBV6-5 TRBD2 TGTGCCAGCAGTTTCACGAGGGGAGGGGGCACAGATACGCAGTATTTT CASSFTRGGGTDTQYF
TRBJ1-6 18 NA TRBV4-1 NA TGCGCCAGCAGCCAAGCACTCGGGGGGGGTTTTTACAATTCACCCCTCCACTTT CASSQALGGGFYNSPLHF
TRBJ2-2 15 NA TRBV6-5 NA TGTGCCAGCAGCTTAAGTGGAACAGGGACCGGGGAGCTGTTTTTT CASSLSGTGTGELFF
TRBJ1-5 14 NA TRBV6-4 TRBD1 TGTGCCAGCAGTGAGTCAGGGGGTGCTCAGCCCCAGCATTTT CASSESGGAQPQHF
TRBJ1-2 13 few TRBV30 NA TGTGCCTGGAGTGTCCCTCCGGTGTCGGGCTACACCTTC CAWSVPPVSGYTF
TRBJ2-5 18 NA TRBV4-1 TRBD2 TGCGCCAGCACCACTACCGGGACTAGCGGGGGGGGGCAAGAGACCCAGTACTTC CASTTTGTSGGGQETQYF
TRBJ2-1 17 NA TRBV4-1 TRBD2 TGCGCCAGCAGCCAAGCGAGGGCTAGCGGGAACGGAAATGAGCAGTTCTTC CASSQARASGNGNEQFF
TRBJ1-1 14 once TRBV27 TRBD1 TGTGCCAGCAGTCCGTTGACAGGGGGCACTGAAGCTTTCTTT CASSPLTGGTEAFF
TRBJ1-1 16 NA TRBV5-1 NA TGCGCCAGCAGCTTGACCCCCTCACAGGGTTTAACTGAAGCTTTCTTT CASSLTPSQGLTEAFF
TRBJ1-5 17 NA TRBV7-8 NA TGTGCCAGCAGCCTAGCGGTTGGCAAAAGTACCAATCAGCCCCAGCATTTT CASSLAVGKSTNQPQHF
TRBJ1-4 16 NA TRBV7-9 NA TGTGCCAGCAGCTTAGAAACGGGACTTAGGAGTGAAAAACTGTTTTTT CASSLETGLRSEKLFF
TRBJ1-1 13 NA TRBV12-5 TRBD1 TGTGCTAGTGGCTCCACAGGGGACACTGAAGCTTTCTTT CASGSTGDTEAFF
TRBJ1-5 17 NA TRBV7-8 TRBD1 TGTGCCAGCAGCTTAGCGCGGTCAGGGGGCAACAATCAGCCCCAGCATTTT CASSLARSGGNNQPQHF
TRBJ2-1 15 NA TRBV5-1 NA TGCGCCAGCAGCTTGGGCGGGGCCGTCTACAATGAGCAGTTCTTC CASSLGGAVYNEQFF
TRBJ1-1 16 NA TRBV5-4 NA TGTGCCAGCAGCCCCAGGGCCCCCCTAATGAACACTGAAGCTTTCTTT CASSPRAPLMNTEAFF
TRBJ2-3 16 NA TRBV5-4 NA TGTGCCAGCAGCCCTGGACCGACCGGGGGCACAGATACGCAGTATTTT CASSPGPTGGTDTQYF
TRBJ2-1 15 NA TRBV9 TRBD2 TGTGCCAGCAGCGTAGGGATAGCGGGGGGCGATGAGCAGTTCTTC CASSVGIAGGDEQFF
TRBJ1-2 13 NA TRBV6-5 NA TGTGCCAGCAGTTTGCAGAATTTCTATGGCTACACCTTC CASSLQNFYGYTF
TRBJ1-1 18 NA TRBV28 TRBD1 TGTGCCAGCAATCCCGGGACAGGGGTTATGGGGATAGACACTGAAGCTTTCTTT CASNPGTGVMGIDTEAFF
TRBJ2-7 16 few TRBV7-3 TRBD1 TGTGCCAGCAGCCCCCCCCTCCGGGACAGGGGGTACGAGCAGTACTTC CASSPPLRDRGYEQYF
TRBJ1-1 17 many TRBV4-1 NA TGCGCCAGCAGCCAAGTGGAAGGTGTAGCTATGAACACTGAAGCTTTCTTT CASSQVEGVAMNTEAFF
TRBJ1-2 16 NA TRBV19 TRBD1 TGTGCCAGTAGTAGTCACCGGGACAGGGGGGACTATGGCTACACCTTC CASSSHRDRGDYGYTF
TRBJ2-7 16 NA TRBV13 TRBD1 TGTGCCAGCAGCCTTTCCGGGACAGGGGGCTTCTACGAGCAGTACTTC CASSLSGTGGFYEQYF
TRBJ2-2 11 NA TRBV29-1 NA TGCAGCGTTGATCGCGACGGGGAGCTGTTTTTT CSVDRDGELFF
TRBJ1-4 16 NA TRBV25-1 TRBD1 TGTGCCAGCAGTGAGACTTCGGCCAGGGGGGTGGAAAAACTGTTTTTT CASSETSARGVEKLFF
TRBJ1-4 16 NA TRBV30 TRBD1 TGTGCCTGGAGTCATGCCTCGACAGGGACCTTAGAAAAACTGTTTTTT CAWSHASTGTLEKLFF